These 3 T cell receptor beta chains were all obtained from the same sample, sequenced in a study of T cell changes during pregnancy in multiple sclerosis. Only in-frame clones appear in the TCRdb table, and some are missing; sequencing was by immunoSEQ multiplex PCR. This sample has 100,000 to 110,000 clones, with around 93% found just once. The starting material was peripheral blood, obtained after pregnancy. These receptors all stem from a female donor with multiple sclerosis, enrolled in a pregnancy study.

The CDR3 loop reads CASSLEYRRHYGYTF. CDR3 coding DNA: TGTGCCAGCAGCTTAGAGTACAGGAGACACTATGGCTACACCTTC. V is TRBV7-9 and J is TRBJ1-2; D possibly corresponds to TRBD1 (5 bases). The germline V gene encodes CDR1 SEHNR and CDR2 FQNEAQ (reference sequence). The length of the CDR3 is 15 residues. Trimming removed 1 base at V and 3 bases at J, with 12 bases between.

The chain links TRBV4-2 to TRBJ2-1; D is uncertain. Between the trimmed V and J ends, which lost 0 bases and 7 bases, there was a span of 13 bases. This CDR3 contains 15 residues. Germline V gene lookup returns CDR1 LGHNA and CDR2 YNFKEQ. CDR3 in DNA: TGTGCCAGCAGCCAAGACCAGGTGATGATAAATGAGCAGTTCTTC. It yields the protein CASSQDQVMINEQFF.

J is TRBJ1-1 and V is TRBV5-1; D is uncertain. CDR1 and CDR2 from the germline V gene are SGHRS and YFSETQ. Trimming pared 1 base from V and 2 bases from J, leaving 6 bases between. CDR3 size: 13 residues. CDR3 region: CASSLSENTEAFF. CDR3 nucleotide sequence: TGCGCCAGCAGCTTGTCAGAAAACACTGAAGCTTTCTTT.